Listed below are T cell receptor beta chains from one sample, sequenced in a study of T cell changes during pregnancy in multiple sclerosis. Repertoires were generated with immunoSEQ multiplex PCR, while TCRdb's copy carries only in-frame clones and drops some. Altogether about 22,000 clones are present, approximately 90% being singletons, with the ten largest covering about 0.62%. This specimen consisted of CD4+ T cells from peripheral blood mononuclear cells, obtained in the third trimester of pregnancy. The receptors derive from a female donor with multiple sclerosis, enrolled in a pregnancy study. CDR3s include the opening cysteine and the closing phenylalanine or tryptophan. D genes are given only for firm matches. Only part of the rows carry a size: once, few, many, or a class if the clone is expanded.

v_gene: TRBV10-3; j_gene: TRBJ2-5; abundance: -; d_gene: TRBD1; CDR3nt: TGTGCCATCAGTGGGGTAACAGGGGGCCAAGAGACCCAGTACTTC; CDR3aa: CAISGVTGGQETQYF
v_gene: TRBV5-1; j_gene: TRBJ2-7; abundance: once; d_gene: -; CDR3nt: TGCGCCAGCAGCTTGGGTCCGGGCTCCTACGAGCAGTACTTC; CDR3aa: CASSLGPGSYEQYF
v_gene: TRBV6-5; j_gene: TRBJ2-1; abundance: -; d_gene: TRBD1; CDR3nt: TGTGCCAGCAGTTACTCAGGGGGCCCCTACAATGAGCAGTTCTTC; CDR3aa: CASSYSGGPYNEQFF
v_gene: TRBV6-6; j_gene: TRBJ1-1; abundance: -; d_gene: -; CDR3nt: TGTGCCAGCAGTGGGCAGGGTAGGGGCACTGAAGCTTTCTTT; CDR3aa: CASSGQGRGTEAFF
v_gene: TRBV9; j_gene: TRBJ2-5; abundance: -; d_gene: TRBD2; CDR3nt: TGTGCCAGCAGCGTAGGTCCGGCTAGCGGTCAAGAGACCCAGTACTTC; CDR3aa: CASSVGPASGQETQYF
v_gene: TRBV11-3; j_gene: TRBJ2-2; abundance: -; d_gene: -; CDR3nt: TGTGCCAGCAGCTTAAGGGGATCGAGCACCGGGGAGCTGTTTTTT; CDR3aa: CASSLRGSSTGELFF
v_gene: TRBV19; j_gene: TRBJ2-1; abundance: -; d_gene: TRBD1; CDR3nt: TGTGCCAGTACCCCCCCGGGACAGGGGGTCAGAGCGAGGCAGTTCTTC; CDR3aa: CASTPPGQGVRARQFF
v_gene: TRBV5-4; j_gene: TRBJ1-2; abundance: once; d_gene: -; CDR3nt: TGTGCCAGCAGCCTAGCGGGCCGACGCACTAACTATGGCTACACCTTC; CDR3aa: CASSLAGRRTNYGYTF
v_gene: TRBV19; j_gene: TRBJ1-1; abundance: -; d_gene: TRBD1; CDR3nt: TGTGCCAGTAGTCCCCGGGACAGGGCTGAAGCTTTCTTT; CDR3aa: CASSPRDRAEAFF
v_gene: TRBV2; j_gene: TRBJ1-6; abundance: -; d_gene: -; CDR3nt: TGTGCCAGCAGCGTTTGGCAGGGTTCGGGTTCACCCCTCCACTTT; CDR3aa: CASSVWQGSGSPLHF
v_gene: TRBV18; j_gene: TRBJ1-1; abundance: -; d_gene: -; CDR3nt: TGTGCCAGCTCACTCACAGGGCGTAATGAAGCTTTCTTT; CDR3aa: CASSLTGRNEAFF
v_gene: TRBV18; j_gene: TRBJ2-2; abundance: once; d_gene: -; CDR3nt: TGTGCCAGCTCACCCCCCGGGACACCCTCGAACACCGGGGAGCTGTTTTTT; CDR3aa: CASSPPGTPSNTGELFF
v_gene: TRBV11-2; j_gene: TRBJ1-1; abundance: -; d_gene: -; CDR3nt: TGTGCCAGCAGCTTTAGAGAGAACACTGAAGCTTTCTTT; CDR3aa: CASSFRENTEAFF
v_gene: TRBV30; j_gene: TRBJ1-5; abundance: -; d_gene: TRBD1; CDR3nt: TGTGCCTGGTCTATACAGGGGGATCAGCCCCAGCATTTT; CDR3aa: CAWSIQGDQPQHF
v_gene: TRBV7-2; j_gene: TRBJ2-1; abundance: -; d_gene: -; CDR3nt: TGTGCCAGCAGCCGGGCGGGGACTCTATACAATGAGCAGTTCTTC; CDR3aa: CASSRAGTLYNEQFF
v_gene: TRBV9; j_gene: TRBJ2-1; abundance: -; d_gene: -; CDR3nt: TGTGCCAGCAGCGTCTCAGGGGCACCCTACAATGAGCAGTTCTTC; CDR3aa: CASSVSGAPYNEQFF
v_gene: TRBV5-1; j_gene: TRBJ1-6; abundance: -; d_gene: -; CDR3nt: TGCGCCAGCAGCTTGGCCCAGGGTGGAAATTCACCCCTCCACTTT; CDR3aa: CASSLAQGGNSPLHF
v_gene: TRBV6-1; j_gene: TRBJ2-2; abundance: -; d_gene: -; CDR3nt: TGTGCCAGCAGTAAACAGGGTAACACCGGGGAGCTGTTTTTT; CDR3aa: CASSKQGNTGELFF
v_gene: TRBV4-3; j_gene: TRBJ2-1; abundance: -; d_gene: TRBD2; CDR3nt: TGCGCCAGCAGCCAAGATGGGGCGGGGGGGAATGAGCAGTTCTTC; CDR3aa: CASSQDGAGGNEQFF
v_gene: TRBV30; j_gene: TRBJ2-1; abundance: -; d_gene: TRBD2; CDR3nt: TGTGCCTGGAGTGTACCCGGGGGGACCTACAATGAGCAGTTCTTC; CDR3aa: CAWSVPGGTYNEQFF
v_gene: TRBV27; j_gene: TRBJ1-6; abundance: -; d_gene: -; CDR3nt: TGTGCCAGCAGTTCCTTCTCCTACAGGGCTGTCTATAATTCACCCCTCCACTTT; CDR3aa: CASSSFSYRAVYNSPLHF
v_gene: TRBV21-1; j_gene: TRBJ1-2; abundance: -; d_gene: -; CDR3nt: TGTGCCAGCAGCAAAGAGAGGCAGGGATCTAACTATGGCTACACCTTC; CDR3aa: CASSKERQGSNYGYTF
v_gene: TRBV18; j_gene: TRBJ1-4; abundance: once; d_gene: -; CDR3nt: TGTGCCAGCTCACCCCAACAGGCGGCAACTAATGAAAAACTGTTTTTT; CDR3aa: CASSPQQAATNEKLFF
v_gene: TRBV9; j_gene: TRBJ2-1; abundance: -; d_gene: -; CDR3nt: TGTGCCAGCAGCGGGGACTTCGGTAGTGAGCAGTTCTTC; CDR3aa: CASSGDFGSEQFF
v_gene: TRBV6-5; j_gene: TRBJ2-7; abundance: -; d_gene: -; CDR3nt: TGTGCCAGCAGTCGGACCGGGACTTCCTACGAGCAGTACTTC; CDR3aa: CASSRTGTSYEQYF
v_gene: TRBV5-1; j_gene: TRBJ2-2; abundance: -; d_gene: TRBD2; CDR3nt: TGCGCCAGCCGGACTAGCGGGGGAGGGACCGGGGAGCTGTTTTTT; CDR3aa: CASRTSGGGTGELFF
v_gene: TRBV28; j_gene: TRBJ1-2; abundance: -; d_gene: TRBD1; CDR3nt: TGTGCCAGCAATCCGACAGGGGGCGATGGCTACACCTTC; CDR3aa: CASNPTGGDGYTF
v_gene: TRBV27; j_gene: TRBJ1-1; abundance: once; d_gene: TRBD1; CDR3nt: TGTGCCATCTCGATCAATCTGGACAGGATACAAGTGAACACTGAAGCTTTCTTT; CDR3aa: CAISINLDRIQVNTEAFF
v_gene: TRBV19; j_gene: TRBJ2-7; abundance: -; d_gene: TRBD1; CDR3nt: TGTGCCAGTAGCCCACAAGGGACAGGCAGCGAGCAGTACTTC; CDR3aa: CASSPQGTGSEQYF
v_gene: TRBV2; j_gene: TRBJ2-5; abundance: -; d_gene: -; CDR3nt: TGTGCCAGCAACGGACAGTTGTCCGCAGAGACCCAGTACTTC; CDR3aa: CASNGQLSAETQYF
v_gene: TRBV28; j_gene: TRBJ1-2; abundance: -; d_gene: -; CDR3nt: TGTGCCAGCAGTTTCCAACGGGATGGCTACACCTTC; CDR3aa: CASSFQRDGYTF
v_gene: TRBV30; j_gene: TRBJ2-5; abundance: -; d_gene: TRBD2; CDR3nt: TGTGCCTGGAGTGGGCCGACTAGCGGGGGGACACAAGAGACCCAGTACTTC; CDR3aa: CAWSGPTSGGTQETQYF
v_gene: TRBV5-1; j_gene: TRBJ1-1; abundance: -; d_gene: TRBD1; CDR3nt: TGCGCCAGCAGCTTGACAGGGGGCAACACTGAAGCTTTCTTT; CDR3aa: CASSLTGGNTEAFF
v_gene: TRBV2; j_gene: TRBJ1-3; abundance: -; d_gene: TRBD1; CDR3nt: TGTGCCAGCAGTGAAGACCGGACAGGGTGGGGTGGAAACACCATATATTTT; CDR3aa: CASSEDRTGWGGNTIYF
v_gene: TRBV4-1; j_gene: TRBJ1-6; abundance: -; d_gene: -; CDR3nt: TGCGCCAGCAGCCAGGACATGTTGCTCTCACCCCTCCACTTT; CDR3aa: CASSQDMLLSPLHF
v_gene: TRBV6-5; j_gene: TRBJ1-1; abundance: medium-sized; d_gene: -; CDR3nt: TGTGCCGTCTCCCCCCTGTCCGGGGAGGAAGCTTTCTTT; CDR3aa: CAVSPLSGEEAFF
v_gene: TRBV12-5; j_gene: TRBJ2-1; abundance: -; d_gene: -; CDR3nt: TGTGCTAGTGGTTTGGACCCGGGCAATGAGCAGTTCTTC; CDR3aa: CASGLDPGNEQFF
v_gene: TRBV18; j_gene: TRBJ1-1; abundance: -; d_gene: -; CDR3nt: TGTGCCAGCTCACGAGGACCAGGGGCATTTGACACTGAAGCTTTCTTT; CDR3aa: CASSRGPGAFDTEAFF
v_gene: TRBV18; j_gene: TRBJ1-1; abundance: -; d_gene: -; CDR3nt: TGTGCCAGCTCACCGTACATGAACACTGAAGCTTTCTTT; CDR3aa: CASSPYMNTEAFF
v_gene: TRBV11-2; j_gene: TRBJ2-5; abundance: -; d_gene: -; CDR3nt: TGTGCCAGCGCTAGCCGGGGGTGGACCCAGTACTTC; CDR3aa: CASASRGWTQYF
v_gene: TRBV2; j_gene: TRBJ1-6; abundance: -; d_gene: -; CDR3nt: TGTGCCAGCAAGGGGTCCTATAATTCACCCCTCCACTTT; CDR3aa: CASKGSYNSPLHF
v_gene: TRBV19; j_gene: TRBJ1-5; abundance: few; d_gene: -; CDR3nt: TGTGCCAGTAGTCGTAGGACAGCTCATCAGCCCCAGCATTTT; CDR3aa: CASSRRTAHQPQHF
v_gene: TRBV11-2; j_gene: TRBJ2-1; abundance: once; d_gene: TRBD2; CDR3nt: TGTGCCAGCAGTTTTACGGGCCGCGGGGGGGAGCAGTTCTTC; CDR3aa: CASSFTGRGGEQFF
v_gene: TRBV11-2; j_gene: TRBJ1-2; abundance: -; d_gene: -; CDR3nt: TGTGCCAGCGGCTCAGAACAGGGATTTTATGGCTACACCTTC; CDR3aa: CASGSEQGFYGYTF
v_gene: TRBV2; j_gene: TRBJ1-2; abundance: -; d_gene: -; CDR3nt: TGTGCCAGCAGTGAACAGAACTATGGCTACACCTTC; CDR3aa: CASSEQNYGYTF
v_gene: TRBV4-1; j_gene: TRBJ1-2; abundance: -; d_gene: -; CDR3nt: TGCGCCAGCAGCCAAGATCCTGGAGGGGCTCACTATGGCTACACCTTC; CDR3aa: CASSQDPGGAHYGYTF
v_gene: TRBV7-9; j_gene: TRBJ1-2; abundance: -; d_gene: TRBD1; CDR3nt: TGTGCCAGCAGCTTAGCCCAGGGGGGTAGCCATGGCTACACCTTC; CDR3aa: CASSLAQGGSHGYTF
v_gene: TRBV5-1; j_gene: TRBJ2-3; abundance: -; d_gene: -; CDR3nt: TGCGCCAGCAGCCTTGGACTCATCACAGATACGCAGTATTTT; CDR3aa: CASSLGLITDTQYF
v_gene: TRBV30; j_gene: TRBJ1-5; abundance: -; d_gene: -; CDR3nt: TGTGCCTGGAGTGTACGGGAGGGCAATCAGCCCCAGCATTTT; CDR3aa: CAWSVREGNQPQHF
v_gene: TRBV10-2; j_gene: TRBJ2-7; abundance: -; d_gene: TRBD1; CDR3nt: TGCGCCAGCAGTGAAAGGGCAGGGGGCACGAACGAGCAGTACTTC; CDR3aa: CASSERAGGTNEQYF